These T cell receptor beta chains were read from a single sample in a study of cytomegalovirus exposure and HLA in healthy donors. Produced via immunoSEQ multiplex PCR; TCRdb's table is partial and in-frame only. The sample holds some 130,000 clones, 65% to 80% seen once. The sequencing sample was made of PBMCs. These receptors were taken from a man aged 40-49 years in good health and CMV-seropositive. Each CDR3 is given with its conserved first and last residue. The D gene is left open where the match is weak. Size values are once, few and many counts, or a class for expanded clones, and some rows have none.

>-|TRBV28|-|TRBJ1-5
TGTGCCAGCAGCCAACGCTCAGGGTCAGGTCAGCCCCAGCATTTT
CASSQRSGSGQPQHF
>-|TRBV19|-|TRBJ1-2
TGTGCCAGTAATTTTTCTCCTAACTATGGCTACACCTTC
CASNFSPNYGYTF
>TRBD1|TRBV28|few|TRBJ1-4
TGTGCCAGCAGGCTACAGGGGGGCACTAATGAAAAACTGTTTTTT
CASRLQGGTNEKLFF
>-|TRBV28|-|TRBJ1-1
TGTGCCAGCAGTTCCTTTACAGGGAACACTGAAGCTTTCTTT
CASSSFTGNTEAFF
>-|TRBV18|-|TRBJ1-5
TGTGCCAGCTCACCACCTTTCCTTGCAGACGGGGGGAATCAGCCCCAGCATTTT
CASSPPFLADGGNQPQHF
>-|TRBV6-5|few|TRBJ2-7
TGTGCCACCTCCGGGACTCCCTCCTACGAGCAGTACTTC
CATSGTPSYEQYF
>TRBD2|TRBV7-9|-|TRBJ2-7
TGTGCCAGCAGCCCCCAAACTAGCGGGTACTACGAGCAGTACTTC
CASSPQTSGYYEQYF
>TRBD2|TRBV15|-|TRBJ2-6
TGTGCCACCAGGAGAGGACTAGCCGGAGCCAACGTCCTGACTTTC
CATRRGLAGANVLTF
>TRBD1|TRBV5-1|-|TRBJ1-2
TGCGCCAGCAGCTCGACAGGGGCGAGCCACTATGGCTACACCTTC
CASSSTGASHYGYTF
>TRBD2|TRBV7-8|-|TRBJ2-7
TGTGCCAGCAGCTTAGTGGGTTCAGCGGGACTTCCCTACGAGCAGTACTTC
CASSLVGSAGLPYEQYF
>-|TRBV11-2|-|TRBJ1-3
TGTGCCAGCAGCTCGTCCTTAAGGTCGCCGGGAAACACCGTATATTTT
CASSSSLRSPGNTVYF
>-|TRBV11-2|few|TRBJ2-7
TGTGCCAGCAGTTTAAGTGGCCTTTACGAGCAGTACTTC
CASSLSGLYEQYF
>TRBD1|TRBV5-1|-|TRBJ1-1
TGCGCCAGCAGCTTATTTACAGGGGGGGGCGGTGAAGCTTTCTTT
CASSLFTGGGGEAFF
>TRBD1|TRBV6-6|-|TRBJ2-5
TGTGCCAGCAGTTCTCTGGGACAGGGATCGGAGACCCAGTACTTC
CASSSLGQGSETQYF
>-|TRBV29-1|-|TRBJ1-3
TGCAGCGTAAACTCCGGAAACACCATATATTTT
CSVNSGNTIYF
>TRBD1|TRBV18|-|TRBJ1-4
TGTGCCAGCTCACCGGGGACAGGAGGGGGATCTAATGAAAAACTGTTTTTT
CASSPGTGGGSNEKLFF
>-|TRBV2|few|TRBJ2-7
TGTGCCAGCAGGGGAGACTCCTACGAGCAGTACTTC
CASRGDSYEQYF
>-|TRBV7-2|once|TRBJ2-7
TGTGCCAGCACCACACATACCTACGAGCAGTACTTC
CASTTHTYEQYF
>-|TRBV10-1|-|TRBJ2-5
TGCGCCAGCTCGTACAACCAAGAGACCCAGTACTTC
CASSYNQETQYF
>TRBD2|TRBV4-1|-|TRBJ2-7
TGCGCCAGCAGCCAAGACCCCCTTCAGCGGGAGGGCCGGAACGAGCAGTACTTC
CASSQDPLQREGRNEQYF
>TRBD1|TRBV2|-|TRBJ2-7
TGTGCCAGCAGTGAACTGTTGGGACAGGACTACGAGCAGTACTTC
CASSELLGQDYEQYF
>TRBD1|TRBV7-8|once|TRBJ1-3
TGTGCCAGCAGCCATCAGGGGGCCCTAAACACCATATATTTT
CASSHQGALNTIYF
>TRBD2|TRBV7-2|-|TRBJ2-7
TGTGCCAGCAGCTCAGGACTAGCGAGGGAGCAGTACTTC
CASSSGLAREQYF
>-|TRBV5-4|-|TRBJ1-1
TGTGCCAGCAGCTTGGGACTAGGGGACACTGAAGCTTTCTTT
CASSLGLGDTEAFF
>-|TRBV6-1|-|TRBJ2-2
TGTGCCAGCAGGGCGACCGGGGTCACCGGGGAGCTGTTTTTT
CASRATGVTGELFF
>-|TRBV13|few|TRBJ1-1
TGTGCCAGCAGCTTGCCGCGGTGGGCTGAAGCTTTCTTT
CASSLPRWAEAFF
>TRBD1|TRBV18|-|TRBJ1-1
TGTGCCAGCTCACCACCGGGACAGGGGACCACTGAAGCTTTCTTT
CASSPPGQGTTEAFF
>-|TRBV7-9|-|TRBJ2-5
TGTTCCAGCAGCTTTTTGGCAGGGGACCTCCAAGAGACCCAGTACTTC
CSSSFLAGDLQETQYF
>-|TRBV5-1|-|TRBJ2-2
TGCGCCAGCAGCTTGTTAGGGGATAGAGCCGGGGAGCTGTTTTTT
CASSLLGDRAGELFF
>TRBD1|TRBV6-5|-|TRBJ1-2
TGTGCCAGCAGAACCGACAGGGACTATGGCTACACCTTC
CASRTDRDYGYTF
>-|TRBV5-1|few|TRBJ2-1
TGCGCCAGCAGCTTGGACGGCTACAATGAGCAGTTCTTC
CASSLDGYNEQFF
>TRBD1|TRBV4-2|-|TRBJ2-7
TGTGCCAGCAGCCAAGACACCGGGACAGGGGGCGAGCAGTACTTC
CASSQDTGTGGEQYF
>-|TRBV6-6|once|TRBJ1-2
TGTGCCAGCAGCCCAGGCCAGAACTATGGCTACACCTTC
CASSPGQNYGYTF
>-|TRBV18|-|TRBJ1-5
TGTGCCAGCTCAGACAGTTATAATCAGCCCCAGCATTTT
CASSDSYNQPQHF
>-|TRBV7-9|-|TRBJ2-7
TGTGCCAGCAGCCCTGGGACAACGTGGTCCTACGAGCAGTACTTC
CASSPGTTWSYEQYF
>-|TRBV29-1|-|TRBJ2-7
TGCAGCGTCCGATGGACGGGAACCTACGAGCAGTACTTC
CSVRWTGTYEQYF
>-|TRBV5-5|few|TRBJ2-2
TGTGCCAGCAGCTTTTTGGGCGCGAACACCGGGGAGCTGTTTTTT
CASSFLGANTGELFF
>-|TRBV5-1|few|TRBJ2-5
TGCGCCAGCGCCCTAAAGCGGGCGGAGACCCAGTACTTC
CASALKRAETQYF
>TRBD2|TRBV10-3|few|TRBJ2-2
TGTGCCATCAGTGCGGGACTAGCGGGAGCACCCGGGGAGCTGTTTTTT
CAISAGLAGAPGELFF
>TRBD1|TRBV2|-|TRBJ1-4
TGTGCCAGCACATATAGGACAGGGGGAGGTGAAAAACTGTTTTTT
CASTYRTGGGEKLFF
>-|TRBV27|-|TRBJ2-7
TGTGCCAGCAGTTTATCGTGGGACATGGCCTACGAGCAGTACTTC
CASSLSWDMAYEQYF
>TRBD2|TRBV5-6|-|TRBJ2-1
TGTGCCAGCAGCTTGATAGTGGCGGGAGGGCTTAGCTCCTACAATGAGCAGTTCTTC
CASSLIVAGGLSSYNEQFF
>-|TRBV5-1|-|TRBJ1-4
TGCGCCAGCAGCTTGCAGGTGGGGGCTAGTGAAAAACTGTTTTTT
CASSLQVGASEKLFF
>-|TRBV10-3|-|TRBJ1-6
TGTGCCATCAGTGAGTCGATAGGGGGCTATAATTCACCCCTCCACTTT
CAISESIGGYNSPLHF
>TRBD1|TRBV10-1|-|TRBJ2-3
TGCGCCAGCAGCGAAACAGGGGGCGGAACAGATACGCAGTATTTT
CASSETGGGTDTQYF
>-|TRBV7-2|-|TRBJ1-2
TGTGCCAGCAGCTTACGGGGGAGCTATGGCTACACCTTC
CASSLRGSYGYTF
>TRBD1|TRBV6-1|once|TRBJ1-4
TGTGCCAGCAGTGATCCGGGACAGGGGGTTGAAAAACTGTTTTTT
CASSDPGQGVEKLFF
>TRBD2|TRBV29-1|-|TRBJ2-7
TGCAGCGTCGCATCCGGGACTAGCGGGAGGGCCGAGCAGTACTTC
CSVASGTSGRAEQYF
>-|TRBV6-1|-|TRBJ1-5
TGTGCCAGCATCGGGGTGTATAGCAATCAGCCCCAGCATTTT
CASIGVYSNQPQHF
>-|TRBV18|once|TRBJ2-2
TGTGCCAGCTCACCGGGCTCCGGGGAGCTGTTTTTT
CASSPGSGELFF
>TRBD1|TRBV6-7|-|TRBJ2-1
TGTGCCTCGATCCGACAGGGCCCCTACAATGAGCAGTTCTTC
CASIRQGPYNEQFF
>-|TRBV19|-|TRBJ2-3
TGTGCCAGTGGGAGTGCAGATACGCAGTATTTT
CASGSADTQYF
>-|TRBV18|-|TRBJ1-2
TGTGCCAGCTCACCAACGCAGGCAGGCATTGACTATGGCTACACCTTC
CASSPTQAGIDYGYTF